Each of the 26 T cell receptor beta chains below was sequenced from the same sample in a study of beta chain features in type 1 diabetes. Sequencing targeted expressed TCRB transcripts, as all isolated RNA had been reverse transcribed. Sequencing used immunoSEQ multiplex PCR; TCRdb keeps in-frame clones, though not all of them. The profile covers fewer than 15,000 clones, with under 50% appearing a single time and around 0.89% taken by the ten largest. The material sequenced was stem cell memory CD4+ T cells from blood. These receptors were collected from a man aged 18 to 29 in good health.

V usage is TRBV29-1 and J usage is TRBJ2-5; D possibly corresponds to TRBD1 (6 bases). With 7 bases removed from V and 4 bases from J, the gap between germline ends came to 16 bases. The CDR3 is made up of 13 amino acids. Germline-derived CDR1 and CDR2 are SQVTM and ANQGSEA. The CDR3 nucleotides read TGCAGCGCCGACAGAACAGGGCTAGAGACCCAGTACTTC. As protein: CSADRTGLETQYF. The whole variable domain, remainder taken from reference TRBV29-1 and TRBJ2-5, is SAVISQKPSRDICQRGTSLTIQCQVDSQVTMMFWYRQQPGQSLTLIATANQGSEATYESGFVIDKFPISRPNLTFSTLTVSNMSPEDSSIYLCSADRTGLETQYFGPGTRLLVL.

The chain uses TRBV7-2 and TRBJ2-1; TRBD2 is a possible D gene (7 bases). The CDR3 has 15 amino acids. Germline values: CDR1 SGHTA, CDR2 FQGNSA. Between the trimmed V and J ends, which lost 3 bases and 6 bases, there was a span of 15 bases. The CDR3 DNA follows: TGTGCCAGCAGCTTCTTTCGGGGGGCTCCCAATGAGCAGTTCTTC. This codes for CASSFFRGAPNEQFF.

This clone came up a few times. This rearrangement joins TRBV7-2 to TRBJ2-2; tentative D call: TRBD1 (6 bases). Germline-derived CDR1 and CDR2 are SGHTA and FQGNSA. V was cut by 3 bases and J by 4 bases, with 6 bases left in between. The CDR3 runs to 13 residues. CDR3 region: CASSFRGTGELFF. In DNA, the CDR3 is TGTGCCAGCAGCTTCAGGGGCACCGGGGAGCTGTTTTTT.

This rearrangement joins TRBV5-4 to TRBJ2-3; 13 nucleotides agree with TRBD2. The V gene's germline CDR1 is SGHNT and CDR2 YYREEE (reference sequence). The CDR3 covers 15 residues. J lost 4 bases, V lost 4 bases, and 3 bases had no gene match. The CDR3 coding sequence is TGTGCCAGCAGCCGACTAGCGGGGGGTTCAGATACGCAGTATTTT. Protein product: CASSRLAGGSDTQYF.

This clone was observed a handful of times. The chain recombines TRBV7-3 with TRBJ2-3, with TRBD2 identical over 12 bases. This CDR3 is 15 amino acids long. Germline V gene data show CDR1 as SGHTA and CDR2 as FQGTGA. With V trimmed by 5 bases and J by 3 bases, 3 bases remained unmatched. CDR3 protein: CASSKTSGGTDTQYF. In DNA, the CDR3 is TGTGCCAGCAGCAAAACTAGCGGGGGGACAGATACGCAGTATTTT.

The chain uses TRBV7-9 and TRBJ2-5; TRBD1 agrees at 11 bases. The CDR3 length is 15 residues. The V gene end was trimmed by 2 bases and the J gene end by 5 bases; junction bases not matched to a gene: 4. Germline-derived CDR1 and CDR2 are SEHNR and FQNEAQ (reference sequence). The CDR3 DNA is TGTGCCAGCAGCTTAACACGGGACAGGGGGGAGACCCAGTACTTC. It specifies CASSLTRDRGETQYF. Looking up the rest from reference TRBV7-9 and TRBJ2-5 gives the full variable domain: DTGVSQNPRHKITKRGQNVTFRCDPISEHNRLYWYRQTLGQGPEFLTYFQNEAQLEKSRLLSDRFSAERPKGSFSTLEIQRTEQGDSAMYLCASSLTRDRGETQYFGPGTRLLVL.

The CDR3 DNA is TGTGCCATCAGTGAGTGGACTAGCGGTGACACAGATACGCAGTATTTT. Protein sequence: CAISEWTSGDTDTQYF. The V and J genes are TRBV10-3 and TRBJ2-3; 10 bases are shared with TRBD2. The CDR3 covers 16 residues. The ends lost 1 base at V and 2 bases at J; junction bases unmatched: 3. Germline values: CDR1 ENHRY, CDR2 SYGVKD.

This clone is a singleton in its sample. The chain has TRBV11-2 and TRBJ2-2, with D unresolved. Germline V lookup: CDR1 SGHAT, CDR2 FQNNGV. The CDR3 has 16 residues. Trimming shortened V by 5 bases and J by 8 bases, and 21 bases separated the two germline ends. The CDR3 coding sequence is TGTGCCAGCAGCCCCCTGTTCGCGGATTTAACTGGGGAGCTGTTTTTT. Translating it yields CASSPLFADLTGELFF.

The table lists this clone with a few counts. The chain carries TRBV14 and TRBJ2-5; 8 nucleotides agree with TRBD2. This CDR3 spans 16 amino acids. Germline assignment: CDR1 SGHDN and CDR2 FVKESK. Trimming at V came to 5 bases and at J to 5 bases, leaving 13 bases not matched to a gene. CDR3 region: CASSSGGASGRETQYF. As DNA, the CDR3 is TGTGCCAGCAGCTCGGGAGGGGCTAGCGGACGGGAGACCCAGTACTTC.

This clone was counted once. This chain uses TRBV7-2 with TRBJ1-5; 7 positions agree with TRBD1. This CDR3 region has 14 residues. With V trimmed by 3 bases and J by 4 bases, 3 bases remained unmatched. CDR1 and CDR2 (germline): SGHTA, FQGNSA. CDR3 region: CASSFGGQNQPQHF. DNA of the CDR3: TGTGCCAGCAGCTTTGGGGGACAGAATCAGCCCCAGCATTTT.

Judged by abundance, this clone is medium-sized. The CDR3 here is CASSQETDYEQYF. DNA of the CDR3: TGCGCCAGCAGCCAAGAAACAGACTACGAGCAGTACTTC. The chain couples TRBV4-3 to TRBJ2-7; D gene ambiguous. The germline V gene has CDR1 LGHNA and CDR2 YSLEER. The CDR3 runs 13 residues. Trimming removed 0 bases at V and 3 bases at J, with 6 bases between.

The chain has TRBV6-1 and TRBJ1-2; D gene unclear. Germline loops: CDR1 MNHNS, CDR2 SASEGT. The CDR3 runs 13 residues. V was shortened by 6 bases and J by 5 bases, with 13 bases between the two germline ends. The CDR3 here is CASRGDIGYGYTF. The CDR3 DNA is TGTGCCAGCAGGGGAGACATCGGGTATGGCTACACCTTC.

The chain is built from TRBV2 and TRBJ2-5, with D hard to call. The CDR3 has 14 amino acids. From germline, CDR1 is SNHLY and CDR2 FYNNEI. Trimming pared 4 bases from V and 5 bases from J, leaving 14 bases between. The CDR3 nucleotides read TGTGCCAGCAGTGTTAGTCTGCCCGGGGAGACCCAGTACTTC. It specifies CASSVSLPGETQYF.

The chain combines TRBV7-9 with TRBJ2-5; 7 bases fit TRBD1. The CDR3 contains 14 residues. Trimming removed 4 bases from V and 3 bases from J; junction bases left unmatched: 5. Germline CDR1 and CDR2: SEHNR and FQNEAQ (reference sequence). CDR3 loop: CASSSPGQKETQYF. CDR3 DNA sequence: TGTGCCAGCAGCTCGCCGGGACAGAAAGAGACCCAGTACTTC.

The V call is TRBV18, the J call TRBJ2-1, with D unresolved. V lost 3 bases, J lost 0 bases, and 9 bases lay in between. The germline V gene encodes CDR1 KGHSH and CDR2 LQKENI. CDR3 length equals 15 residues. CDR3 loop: CASSPLASSYNEQFF. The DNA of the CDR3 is TGTGCCAGCTCACCGCTCGCGAGCTCCTACAATGAGCAGTTCTTC.

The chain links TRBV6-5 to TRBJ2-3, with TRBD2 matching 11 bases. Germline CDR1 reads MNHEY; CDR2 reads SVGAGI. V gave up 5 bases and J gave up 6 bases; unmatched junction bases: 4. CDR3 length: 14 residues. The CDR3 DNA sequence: TGTGCCAGCAGTCCCGGACTAGCGGGTGATACGCAGTATTTT. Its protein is CASSPGLAGDTQYF.

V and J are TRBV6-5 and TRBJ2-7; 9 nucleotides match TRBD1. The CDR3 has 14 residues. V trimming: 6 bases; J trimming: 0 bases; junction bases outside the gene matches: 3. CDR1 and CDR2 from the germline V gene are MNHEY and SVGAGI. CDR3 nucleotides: TGTGCCAGCAGGGACAGGGGATACTCCTACGAGCAGTACTTC. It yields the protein CASRDRGYSYEQYF.

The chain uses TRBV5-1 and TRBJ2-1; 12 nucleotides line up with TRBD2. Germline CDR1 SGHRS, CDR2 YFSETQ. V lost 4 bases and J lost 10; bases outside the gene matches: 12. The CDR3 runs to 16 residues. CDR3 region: CASSTRTSGVHGEQFF. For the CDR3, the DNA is TGCGCCAGCAGCACCCGGACTAGCGGGGTGCATGGGGAGCAGTTCTTC.

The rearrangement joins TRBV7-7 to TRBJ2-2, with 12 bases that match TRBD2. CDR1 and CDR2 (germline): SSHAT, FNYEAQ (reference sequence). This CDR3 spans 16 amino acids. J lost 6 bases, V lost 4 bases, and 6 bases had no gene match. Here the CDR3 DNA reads TGTGCCAGCAGCTCAAGGACTAGCGGGGATTCCGGGGAGCTGTTTTTT. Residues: CASSSRTSGDSGELFF. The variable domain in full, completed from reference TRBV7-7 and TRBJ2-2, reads GAGVSQSPRYKVTKRGQDVTLRCDPISSHATLYWYQQALGQGPEFLTYFNYEAQPDKSGLPSDRFSAERPEGSISTLTIQRTEQRDSAMYRCASSSRTSGDSGELFFGEGSRLTVL.

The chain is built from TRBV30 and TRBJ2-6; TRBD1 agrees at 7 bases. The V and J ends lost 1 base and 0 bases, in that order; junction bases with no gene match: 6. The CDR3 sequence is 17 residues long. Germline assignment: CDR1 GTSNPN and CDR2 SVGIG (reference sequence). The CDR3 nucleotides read TGTGCCTGGAGTGGTGGACAGGTTAACTCTGGGGCCAACGTCCTGACTTTC. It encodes CAWSGGQVNSGANVLTF.

CDR3 sequence reads: CASSQVSAGHFTGELFF. The CDR3 region has the DNA TGTGCCAGCAGCCAAGTTTCAGCGGGACACTTCACCGGGGAGCTGTTTTTT. V and J are TRBV7-2 and TRBJ2-2; a possible D gene is TRBD2 (7 bases). Trimming left V 5 bases short and J 4 bases short, with 20 bases between. Germline CDR1 is SGHTA and CDR2 is FQGNSA. The CDR3 is made up of 17 amino acids.

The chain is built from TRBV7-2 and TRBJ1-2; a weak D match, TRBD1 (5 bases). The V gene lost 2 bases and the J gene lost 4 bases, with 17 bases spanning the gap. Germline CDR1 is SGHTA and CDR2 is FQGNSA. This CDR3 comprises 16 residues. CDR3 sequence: CASSLMDAGAAYGYTF. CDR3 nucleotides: TGTGCCAGCAGCTTAATGGATGCTGGGGCAGCCTATGGCTACACCTTC.

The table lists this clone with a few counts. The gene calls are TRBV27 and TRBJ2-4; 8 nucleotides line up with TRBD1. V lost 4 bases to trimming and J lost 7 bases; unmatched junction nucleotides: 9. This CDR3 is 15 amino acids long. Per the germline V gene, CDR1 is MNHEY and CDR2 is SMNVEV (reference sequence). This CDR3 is CASSSLTGVPNIQYF. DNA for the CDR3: TGTGCCAGCAGTTCCTTGACAGGGGTTCCGAACATTCAGTACTTC.

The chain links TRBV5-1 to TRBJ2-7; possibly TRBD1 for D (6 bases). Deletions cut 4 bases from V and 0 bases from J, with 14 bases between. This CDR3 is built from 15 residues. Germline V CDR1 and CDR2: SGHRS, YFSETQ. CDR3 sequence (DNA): TGCGCCAGCAGCCGATCTCGGACAGTCTCCTACGAGCAGTACTTC. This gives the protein CASSRSRTVSYEQYF.

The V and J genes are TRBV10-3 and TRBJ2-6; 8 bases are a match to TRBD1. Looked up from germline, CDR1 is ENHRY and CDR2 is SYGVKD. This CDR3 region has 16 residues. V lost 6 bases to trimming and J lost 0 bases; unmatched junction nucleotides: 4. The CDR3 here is CAIRGQVYSGANVLTF. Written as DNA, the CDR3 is TGTGCCATCAGGGGACAGGTGTACTCTGGGGCCAACGTCCTGACTTTC.

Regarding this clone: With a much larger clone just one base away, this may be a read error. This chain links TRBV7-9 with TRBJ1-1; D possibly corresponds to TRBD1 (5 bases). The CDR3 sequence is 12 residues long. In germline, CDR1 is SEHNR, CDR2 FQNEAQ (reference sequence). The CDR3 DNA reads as TGTACCAGCAGCTTAGGGGCCATTGAAGCTTTCTTT. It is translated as CTSSLGAIEAFF.